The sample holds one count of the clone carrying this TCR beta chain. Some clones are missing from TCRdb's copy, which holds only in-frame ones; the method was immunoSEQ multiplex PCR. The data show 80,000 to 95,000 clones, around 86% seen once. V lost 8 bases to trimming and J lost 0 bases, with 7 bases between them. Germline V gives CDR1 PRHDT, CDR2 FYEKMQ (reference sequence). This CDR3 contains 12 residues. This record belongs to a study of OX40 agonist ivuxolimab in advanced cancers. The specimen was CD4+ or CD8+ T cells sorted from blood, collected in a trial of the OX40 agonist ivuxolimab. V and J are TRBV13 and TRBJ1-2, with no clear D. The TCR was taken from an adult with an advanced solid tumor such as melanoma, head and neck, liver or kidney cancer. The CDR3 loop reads CASGLANYGYTF. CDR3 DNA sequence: TGTGCCAGCGGTCTAGCTAACTATGGCTACACCTTC.